This T cell receptor (beta chain) was documented in a study of shared clonotypes between healthy human individuals. Study results and limitations: Enrolling few donors narrowed the genetic and exposure-history diversity that was represented.

Concerning this clone itself: Its antigen is still unknown.

Losses at the gene ends were 3 bases for V and 7 bases for J; bases not matched to a gene: 9. The CDR3 is made up of 15 amino acids. CDR1 and CDR2 (germline): SGHRS, YFSETQ. Sequencing used immunoSEQ multiplex PCR; TCRdb keeps in-frame clones, though not all of them. Of about 2.5 million clones listed, 92% are singletons. Naive CD4+ cells were CD45RA-selected; the remaining cells were memory. The sequence was obtained from a man in his late teens or twenties in good health. Some clones in this sample may be carry-over from other donors' samples. V is TRBV5-1 and J is TRBJ1-4; 7 bases are a match to TRBD1. Input material: naive CD4+ T cells from PBMCs. Subset in this sample: CD45RA+ positively selected. The CDR3 protein is CASSSRQGVGEKLFF. In DNA, the CDR3 is TGCGCCAGCAGCTCCAGACAGGGAGTAGGTGAAAAACTGTTTTTT.